One TCR beta chain is described in this entry. The CDR3 totals 14 residues. Unmatched junction bases numbered 11, after V lost 4 bases and J lost 8 bases. CDR1 and CDR2 (germline): SGDLS, YYNGEE. The sample comes from a study of blood T cell repertoires in COVID-19. The wider study: Nucleic acid was either cDNA or gDNA, and it came from T cells, B-cell-depleted T cells, or PBMCs.

Authors' data handling: Reference gene primer amplification gave nucleated cell count estimates. Repertoires were generated with immunoSEQ multiplex PCR, while TCRdb's copy carries only in-frame clones and drops some. From that table come the V and J calls and clone size; the DNA was used to work out D and trimming. The sample lists about 46,000 clones; approximately 88% were seen once. What was sequenced was peripheral blood. The chain joins TRBV9 to TRBJ1-2; 7 nucleotides match TRBD1. The source of this sequence is a man aged 50 to 59 with acute or convalescent COVID-19. CDR3 nucleotide sequence: TGTGCCAGCAGCCCCCAAGGGGGCGCGGGCGGCTACACCTTC. It specifies CASSPQGGAGGYTF.